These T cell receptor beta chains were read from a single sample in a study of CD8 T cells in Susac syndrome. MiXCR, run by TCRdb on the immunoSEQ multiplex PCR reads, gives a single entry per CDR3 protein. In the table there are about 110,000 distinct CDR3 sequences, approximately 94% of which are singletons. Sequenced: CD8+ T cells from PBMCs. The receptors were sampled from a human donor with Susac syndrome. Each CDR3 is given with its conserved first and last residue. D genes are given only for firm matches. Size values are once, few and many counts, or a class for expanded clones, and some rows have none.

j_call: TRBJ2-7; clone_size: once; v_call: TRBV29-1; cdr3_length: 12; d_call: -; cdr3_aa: CSVEGRGYEQYF; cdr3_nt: TGCAGCGTTGAAGGCAGGGGTTACGAGCAGTACTTC
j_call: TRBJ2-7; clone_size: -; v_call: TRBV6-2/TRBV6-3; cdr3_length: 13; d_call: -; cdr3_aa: CASMKILSYEQYF; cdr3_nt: TGTGCCAGCATGAAGATACTCTCCTACGAGCAGTACTTC
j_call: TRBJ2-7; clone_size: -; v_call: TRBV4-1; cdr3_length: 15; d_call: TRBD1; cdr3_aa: CASSPRQGEPNEQYF; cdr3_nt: TGCGCCAGCAGCCCCCGACAGGGCGAGCCTAACGAGCAGTACTTC
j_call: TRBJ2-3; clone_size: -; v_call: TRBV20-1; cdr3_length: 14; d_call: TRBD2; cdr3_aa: CSHAGLADTDTQYF; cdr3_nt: TGCAGTCACGCGGGACTAGCGGACACAGATACGCAGTATTTT
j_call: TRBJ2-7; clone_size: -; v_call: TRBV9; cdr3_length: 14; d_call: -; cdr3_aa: CASSVFGDTYEQYF; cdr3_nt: TGTGCCAGCAGCGTCTTCGGGGATACCTACGAGCAGTACTTC
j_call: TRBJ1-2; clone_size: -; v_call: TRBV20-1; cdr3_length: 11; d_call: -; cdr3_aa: CSASSGDGYTF; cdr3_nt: TGCAGTGCTAGTTCGGGGGATGGCTACACCTTC
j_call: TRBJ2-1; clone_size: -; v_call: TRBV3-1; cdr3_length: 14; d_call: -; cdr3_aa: CASTHRGGSDEQFF; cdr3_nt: TGTGCCAGCACCCACAGGGGGGGGAGCGATGAGCAGTTCTTC
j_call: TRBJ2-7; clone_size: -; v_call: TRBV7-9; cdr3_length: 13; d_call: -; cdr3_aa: CASNPDTSYEQYF; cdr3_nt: TGTGCCAGCAACCCGGACACCTCCTACGAGCAGTACTTC
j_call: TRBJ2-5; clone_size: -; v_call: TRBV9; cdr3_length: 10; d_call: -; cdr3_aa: CASGGETQYF; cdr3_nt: TGTGCCAGTGGGGGGGAGACCCAGTACTTC
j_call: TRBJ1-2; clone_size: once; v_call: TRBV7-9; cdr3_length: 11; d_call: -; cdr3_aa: CASSSGQYDTF; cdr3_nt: TGTGCCAGCAGCTCGGGACAATACGACACCTTC
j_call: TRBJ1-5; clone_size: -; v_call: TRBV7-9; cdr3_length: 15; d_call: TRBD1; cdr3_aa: CASSLGQGAIQPQHF; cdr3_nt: TGTGCCAGCAGCTTAGGACAGGGGGCGATTCAGCCCCAGCATTTT
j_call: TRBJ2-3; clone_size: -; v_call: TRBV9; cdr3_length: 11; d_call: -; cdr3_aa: CASSDPGTQYF; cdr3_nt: TGTGCCAGCAGCGACCCAGGGACGCAGTATTTT
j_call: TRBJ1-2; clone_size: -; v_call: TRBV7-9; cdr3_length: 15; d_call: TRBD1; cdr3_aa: CASSFTGTVDYGYTF; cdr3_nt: TGTGCCAGCAGCTTCACCGGGACAGTGGACTATGGCTACACCTTC
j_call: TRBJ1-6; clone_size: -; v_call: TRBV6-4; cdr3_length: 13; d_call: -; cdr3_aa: CASSDRDNSPLHF; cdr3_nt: TGTGCCAGCAGTGACAGGGATAATTCACCCCTCCACTTT
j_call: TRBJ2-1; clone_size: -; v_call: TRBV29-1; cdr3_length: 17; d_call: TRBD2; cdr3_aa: CSVAGAPGTSTYNEQFF; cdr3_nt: TGCAGCGTGGCCGGGGCACCCGGGACTAGCACCTACAATGAGCAGTTCTTC
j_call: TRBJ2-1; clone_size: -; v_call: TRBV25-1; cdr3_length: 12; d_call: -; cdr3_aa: CASETVSNEQFF; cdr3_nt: TGTGCCAGCGAGACAGTTAGCAATGAGCAGTTCTTC
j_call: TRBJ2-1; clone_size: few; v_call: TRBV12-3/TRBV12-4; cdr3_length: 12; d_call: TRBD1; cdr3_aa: CASSWTGNEQFF; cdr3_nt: TGTGCCAGCAGTTGGACAGGAAATGAGCAGTTCTTC
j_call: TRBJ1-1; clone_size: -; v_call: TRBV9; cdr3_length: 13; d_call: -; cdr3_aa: CASGAGGNTEAFF; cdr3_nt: TGTGCCAGCGGGGCGGGGGGAAACACTGAAGCTTTCTTT
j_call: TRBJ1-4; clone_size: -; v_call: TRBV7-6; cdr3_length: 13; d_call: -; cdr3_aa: CASSLVRWEKLFF; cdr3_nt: TGTGCCAGCAGCTTAGTTAGGTGGGAAAAACTGTTTTTT
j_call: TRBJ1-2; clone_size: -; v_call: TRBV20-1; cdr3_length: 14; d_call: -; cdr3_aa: CSASAAGRFYGYTF; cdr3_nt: TGCAGTGCTAGTGCGGCAGGCCGATTCTATGGCTACACCTTC
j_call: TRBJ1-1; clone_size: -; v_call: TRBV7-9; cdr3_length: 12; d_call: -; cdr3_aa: CASSWTNTEAFF; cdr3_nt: TGTGCCAGCAGCTGGACAAACACTGAAGCTTTCTTT
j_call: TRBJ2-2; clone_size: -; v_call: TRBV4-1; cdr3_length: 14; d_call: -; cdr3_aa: CASSLLQGSGELFF; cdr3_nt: TGCGCCAGCAGCCTATTACAGGGCTCCGGGGAGCTGTTTTTT
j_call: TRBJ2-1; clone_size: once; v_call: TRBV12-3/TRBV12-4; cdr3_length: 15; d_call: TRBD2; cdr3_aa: CASSVAASGYNEQFF; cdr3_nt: TGTGCCAGCAGTGTCGCGGCTAGCGGGTACAATGAGCAGTTCTTC
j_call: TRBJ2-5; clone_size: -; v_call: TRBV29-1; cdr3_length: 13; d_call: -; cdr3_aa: CSVESGSTETQYF; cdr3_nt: TGCAGCGTTGAGTCCGGCTCCACAGAGACCCAGTACTTC
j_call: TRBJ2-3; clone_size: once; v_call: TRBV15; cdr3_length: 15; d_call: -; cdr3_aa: CATSRGENLGDTQYF; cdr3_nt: TGTGCCACCAGCAGAGGGGAAAACTTGGGAGATACGCAGTATTTT
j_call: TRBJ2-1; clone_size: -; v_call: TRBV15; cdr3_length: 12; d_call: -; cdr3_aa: CATSGDQEEQFF; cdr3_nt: TGTGCCACCAGCGGGGATCAGGAGGAGCAGTTCTTC
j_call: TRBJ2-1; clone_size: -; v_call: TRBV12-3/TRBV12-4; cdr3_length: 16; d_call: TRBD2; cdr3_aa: CASAGEGLAGHNEQFF; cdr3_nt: TGTGCCAGCGCAGGGGAGGGACTAGCCGGACACAATGAGCAGTTCTTC
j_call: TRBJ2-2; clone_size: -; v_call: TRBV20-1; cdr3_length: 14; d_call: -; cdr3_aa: CSAKDSLNTGELFF; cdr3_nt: TGCAGTGCTAAGGACAGTCTGAACACCGGGGAGCTGTTTTTT
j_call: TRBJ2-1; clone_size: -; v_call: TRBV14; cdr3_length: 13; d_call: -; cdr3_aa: CASSHGLNNEQFF; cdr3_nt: TGTGCCAGCAGCCACGGACTCAACAATGAGCAGTTCTTC
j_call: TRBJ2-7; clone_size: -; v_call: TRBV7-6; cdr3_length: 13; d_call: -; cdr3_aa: CASSSGELYEQYF; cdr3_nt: TGTGCCAGCAGCTCTGGGGAATTGTACGAGCAGTACTTC
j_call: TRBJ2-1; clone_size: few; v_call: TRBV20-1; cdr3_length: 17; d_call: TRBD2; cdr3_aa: CSARGSGGSGGRDEQFF; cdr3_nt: TGCAGTGCTAGAGGATCCGGGGGTAGCGGGGGGCGTGATGAGCAGTTCTTC
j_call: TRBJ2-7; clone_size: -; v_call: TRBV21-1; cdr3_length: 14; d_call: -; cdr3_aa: CASNEQGGSYEQYF; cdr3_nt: TGTGCCAGCAACGAACAGGGGGGCTCCTACGAGCAGTACTTC
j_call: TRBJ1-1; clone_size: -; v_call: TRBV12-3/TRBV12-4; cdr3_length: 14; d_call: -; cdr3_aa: CASRVGRENTEAFF; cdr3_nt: TGTGCCAGCAGGGTGGGACGGGAGAACACTGAAGCTTTCTTT
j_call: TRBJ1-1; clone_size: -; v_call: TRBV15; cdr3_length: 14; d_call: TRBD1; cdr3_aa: CATSLSGGGTEAFF; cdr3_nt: TGTGCCACCAGCCTTTCAGGGGGGGGCACTGAAGCTTTCTTT
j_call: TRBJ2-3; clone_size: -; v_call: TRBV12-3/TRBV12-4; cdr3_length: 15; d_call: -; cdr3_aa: CASSLGGTHTDTQYF; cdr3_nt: TGTGCCAGCAGCTTAGGAGGGACCCACACAGATACGCAGTATTTT
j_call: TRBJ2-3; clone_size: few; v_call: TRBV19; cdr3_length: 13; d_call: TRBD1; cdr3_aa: CASSAQGADTQYF; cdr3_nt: TGTGCCAGTAGTGCCCAGGGGGCGGATACGCAGTATTTT
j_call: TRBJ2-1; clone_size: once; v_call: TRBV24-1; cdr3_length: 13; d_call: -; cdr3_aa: CATSASGSFEQFF; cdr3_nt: TGTGCCACCAGCGCCTCAGGGTCTTTTGAGCAGTTCTTC
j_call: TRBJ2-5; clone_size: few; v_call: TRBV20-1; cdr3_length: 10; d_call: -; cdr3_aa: CSARDGTQYF; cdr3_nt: TGCAGTGCTCGAGACGGGACCCAGTACTTC
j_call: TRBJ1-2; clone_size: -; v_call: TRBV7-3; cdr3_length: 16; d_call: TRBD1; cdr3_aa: CASSLVADRTGHGYTF; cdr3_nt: TGTGCCAGCAGCTTAGTAGCGGACAGGACTGGGCATGGCTACACCTTC
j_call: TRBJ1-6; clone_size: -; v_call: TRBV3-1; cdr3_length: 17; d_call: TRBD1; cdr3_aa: CASSDDRGWEYNSPLHF; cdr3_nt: TGTGCCAGCAGCGATGACAGGGGATGGGAGTATAATTCACCCCTCCACTTT
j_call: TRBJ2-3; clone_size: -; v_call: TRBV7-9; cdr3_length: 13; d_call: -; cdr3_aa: CASSLSLEDTQYF; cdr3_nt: TGTGCCAGCAGCTTATCTCTGGAGGATACGCAGTATTTT
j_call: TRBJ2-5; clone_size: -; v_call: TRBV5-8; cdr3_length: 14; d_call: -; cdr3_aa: CASSLRLVGETQYF; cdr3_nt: TGTGCCAGCAGCTTGAGATTAGTAGGAGAGACCCAGTACTTC
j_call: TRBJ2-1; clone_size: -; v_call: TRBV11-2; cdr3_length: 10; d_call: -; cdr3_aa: CASSLEEQFF; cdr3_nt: TGTGCCAGCAGCTTAGAAGAGCAGTTCTTC
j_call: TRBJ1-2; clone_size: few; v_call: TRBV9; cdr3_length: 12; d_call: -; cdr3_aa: CASGQGPYGYTF; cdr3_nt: TGTGCCTCCGGGCAGGGTCCCTATGGCTACACCTTC
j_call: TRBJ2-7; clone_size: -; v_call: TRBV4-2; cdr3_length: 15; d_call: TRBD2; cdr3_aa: CASSQDPSGGNEQYF; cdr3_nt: TGTGCCAGCAGCCAAGATCCTAGCGGGGGCAACGAGCAGTACTTC
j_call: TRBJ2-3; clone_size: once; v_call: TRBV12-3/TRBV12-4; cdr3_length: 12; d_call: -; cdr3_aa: CASSLQDETQYF; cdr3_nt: TGTGCCAGCAGTTTACAGGACGAAACGCAGTATTTT
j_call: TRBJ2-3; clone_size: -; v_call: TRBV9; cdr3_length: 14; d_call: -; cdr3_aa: CASSDSGSTDTQYF; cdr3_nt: TGTGCCAGCAGCGATTCGGGGAGCACAGATACGCAGTATTTT
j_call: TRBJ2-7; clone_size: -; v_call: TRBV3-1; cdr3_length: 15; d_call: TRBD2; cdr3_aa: CASSHGRGASYEQYF; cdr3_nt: TGTGCCAGCAGCCATGGGCGGGGGGCCTCCTACGAGCAGTACTTC
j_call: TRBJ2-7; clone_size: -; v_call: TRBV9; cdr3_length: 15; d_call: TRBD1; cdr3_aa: CASSVEMGQPYEQYF; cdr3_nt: TGTGCCAGCAGCGTAGAGATGGGACAGCCTTACGAGCAGTACTTC
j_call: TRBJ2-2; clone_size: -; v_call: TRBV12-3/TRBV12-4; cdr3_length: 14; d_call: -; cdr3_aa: CASAFSVSTGELFF; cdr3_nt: TGTGCCAGCGCGTTCAGTGTCTCCACCGGGGAGCTGTTTTTT
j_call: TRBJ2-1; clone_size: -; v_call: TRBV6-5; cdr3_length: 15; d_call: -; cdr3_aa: CASSYSRGLLNEQFF; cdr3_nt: TGTGCCAGCAGTTACTCGAGGGGACTTCTAAATGAGCAGTTCTTC
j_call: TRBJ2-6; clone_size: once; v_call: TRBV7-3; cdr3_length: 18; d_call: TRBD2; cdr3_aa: CARARDSRGGRWANVLTF; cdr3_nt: TGTGCCAGGGCCAGAGACTCGCGGGGGGGTCGCTGGGCCAACGTCCTGACTTTC
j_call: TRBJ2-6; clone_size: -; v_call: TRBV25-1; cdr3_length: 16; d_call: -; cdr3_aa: CASSDEVGAGANVLTF; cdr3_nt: TGTGCCAGCAGTGACGAAGTGGGGGCTGGGGCCAACGTCCTGACTTTC
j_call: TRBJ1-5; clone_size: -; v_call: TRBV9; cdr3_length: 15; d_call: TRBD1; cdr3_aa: CASSEGQGGNQPQHF; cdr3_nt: TGTGCCAGCAGCGAGGGACAGGGGGGCAATCAGCCCCAGCATTTT
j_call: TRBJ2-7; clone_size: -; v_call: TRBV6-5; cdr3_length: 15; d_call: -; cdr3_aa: CASSPRGLPSYEQYF; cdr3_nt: TGTGCCAGCAGTCCCCGTGGGCTTCCCTCCTACGAGCAGTACTTC